This T cell receptor (beta chain) comes out of a study of shared clonotypes between healthy human individuals. Notes on the study in general: Roughly 4.7% was the fraction of naive CD4 clonotypes found shared across several donors.

The germline V gene has CDR1 SGHAT and CDR2 FQNNGV. The V and J ends lost 1 base and 0 bases respectively, with 9 bases between them. The CDR3 is made up of 15 amino acids. Worth noting for this clone: Its matching antigen is unknown.

Original data processing: Without quality scores, immunoSEQ junctional reads could not be filtered like full-length reads. The table came from immunoSEQ multiplex PCR; TCRdb's copy has only in-frame clones and leaves some out. For V, J and clone size, that table is used; D and trimming come from the DNA. The repertoire holds 2 million to 2.5 million clones, with 90% to 97% as singletons. The V and J genes are TRBV11-2 and TRBJ1-2; D remains ambiguous. The sequence was obtained from a man between 18 and 35 years old in good health. The sample consisted of naive CD4+ T cells sorted from blood. Subset indicated: CD45RA+ positively selected. The CDR3 bases are TGTGCCAGCAGCTTAGTCAGAGACTCTAACTATGGCTACACCTTC. Encoded protein: CASSLVRDSNYGYTF.